A selection of T cell receptor beta chains follows, all from one sample in a study of cytomegalovirus exposure and HLA in healthy donors. The protocol was immunoSEQ multiplex PCR, while the TCRdb copy is restricted to in-frame clones and leaves out a portion. The repertoire holds about 140,000 clones, with around 84% as singletons. Sequencing input: PBMCs. Receptor source: a man aged 18 to 30 in good health and CMV-seropositive. Both conserved end residues are part of each CDR3. A D gene is named only where the DNA matches it firmly. Rows give clone size only sometimes, using once, few, many, or a class for an expanded clone.

V gene,D gene,clone size,J gene,CDR3 DNA,CDR3 protein
TRBV29-1,-,-,TRBJ1-3,TGCAGCGTTGTAGTACAGACCGGTGGTGGAAACACCATATATTTT,CSVVVQTGGGNTIYF
TRBV5-8,-,-,TRBJ2-7,TGTGCCAGCAGCTTGTCCGGCGGACATACCTACGAGCAGTACTTC,CASSLSGGHTYEQYF
TRBV30,TRBD1,-,TRBJ1-2,TGTGCCTGGAGTTCGGACAGGGCCCGACTTGACTACACCTTC,CAWSSDRARLDYTF
TRBV11-2,TRBD1,once,TRBJ1-3,TGTGCCAGCAGCTTAGATGGACAGGGAACCGGAAACACCATATATTTT,CASSLDGQGTGNTIYF
TRBV19,-,-,TRBJ1-1,TGTGCCAGTAGTATAGCGGCGGCAGTGGTTATGAACACTGAAGCTTTCTTT,CASSIAAAVVMNTEAFF
TRBV14,-,-,TRBJ2-7,TGTGCCAGCAGCCTCAGAATATCGCAGGGGCCGTACTTC,CASSLRISQGPYF
TRBV19,-,few,TRBJ1-2,TGTGCCAGTAGTAAGTGGGCGGGGAAATCTATCGGACTTAACTATGGCTACACCTTC,CASSKWAGKSIGLNYGYTF
TRBV2,-,-,TRBJ1-1,TGTGCCAGCAGTGAGGGACGGGAGAATGAAGCTTTCTTT,CASSEGRENEAFF
TRBV7-3,-,-,TRBJ2-3,TGTGCCAGCAGCCCGAGCACAGATACGCAGTATTTT,CASSPSTDTQYF
TRBV5-1,-,-,TRBJ2-2,TGCGCCAGCAGCGTTACTCTAAATGCCGGGGAGCTGTTTTTT,CASSVTLNAGELFF
TRBV5-1,-,once,TRBJ2-1,TGCGCCAGCAGCTTGGCCGTCAATGAGCAGTTCTTC,CASSLAVNEQFF
TRBV5-1,TRBD2,-,TRBJ2-1,TGCGCCAGCACCCTCGGGACTAGCAGAATAAATGAGCAGTTCTTC,CASTLGTSRINEQFF
TRBV6-6,TRBD1,-,TRBJ2-7,TGTGCCAGCAGCCGCACCTGGGACAGTTCAACCTACGAGCAGTACTTC,CASSRTWDSSTYEQYF
TRBV21-1,-,-,TRBJ1-3,TGTGCCAGCAGCAAAGCGGTGGGGACAAGAAGCTCTGGAAACACCATATATTTT,CASSKAVGTRSSGNTIYF
TRBV2,TRBD1,-,TRBJ1-1,TGTGCCAGCGGCGGACAGGGGAACACTGAAGCTTTCTTT,CASGGQGNTEAFF
TRBV5-4,-,-,TRBJ2-1,TGTGCCAGCAGCTTCGGGGGCTACAATGAGCAGTTCTTC,CASSFGGYNEQFF
TRBV11-2,-,few,TRBJ2-7,TGTGCCAGCAGCCTTGACAGCCCGATGAGGGAGCAGTACTTC,CASSLDSPMREQYF
TRBV7-7,TRBD2,-,TRBJ2-5,TGTGCCAGCAGCCGACTAGCGAAAGAGACCCAGTACTTC,CASSRLAKETQYF
TRBV28,-,-,TRBJ2-7,TGTGCCAGCGGCCCTAGCTTATACGAGCAGTACTTC,CASGPSLYEQYF
TRBV10-1,-,once,TRBJ1-5,TGCGCCAGCAACAGCTGGAATCAGCCCCAGCATTTT,CASNSWNQPQHF
TRBV6-1,TRBD1,few,TRBJ1-6,TGTGCCAGCAGTGAAAGGGGGCTAAGCTCCTATAATTCACCCCTCCACTTT,CASSERGLSSYNSPLHF
TRBV27,-,-,TRBJ2-5,TGTGCCAGCAGTTTAGTGGCGGCAGAGACCCAGTACTTC,CASSLVAAETQYF
TRBV19,-,-,TRBJ1-2,TGTGCCAGTAGTATTCAGAATAACTATGGCTACACCTTC,CASSIQNNYGYTF
TRBV11-3,TRBD2,-,TRBJ2-5,TGTGCCAGCAGCACCCTAGCGGGAGAAAGCGAGACCCAGTACTTC,CASSTLAGESETQYF
TRBV6-6,TRBD1,-,TRBJ2-3,TGTGCCAGCAGAGTCACAGGGGACCCACAAGCAGATACGCAGTATTTT,CASRVTGDPQADTQYF
TRBV7-8,-,-,TRBJ2-7,TGTGCCAGCAGCCAACCCCGGGACTCTTCCTACGAGCAGTACTTC,CASSQPRDSSYEQYF
TRBV9,TRBD1,-,TRBJ2-1,TGTGCCAGCAGTCGACAGGGGTCGGGCAATGAGCAGTTCTTC,CASSRQGSGNEQFF
TRBV7-6,TRBD1,-,TRBJ2-5,TGTGCCAGCAGCCTGACGACAGGGGGCTTAGTCGAGACCCAGTACTTC,CASSLTTGGLVETQYF
TRBV19,-,-,TRBJ1-1,TGTGCCAGTAGTATCCCGGGACACCTACGGGGAACTGAAGCTTTCTTT,CASSIPGHLRGTEAFF
TRBV29-1,TRBD1,-,TRBJ1-4,TGCAGCGTAGGACAGGGAGGTGTTGAAAAACTGTTTTTT,CSVGQGGVEKLFF
TRBV15,-,-,TRBJ1-5,TGTGCCACCAGCAGAGATCGGGGAGAGGGCAATCAGCCCCAGCATTTT,CATSRDRGEGNQPQHF
TRBV14,-,-,TRBJ1-2,TGTGCCAGCAGCCAAGGATTCGGGTGGGCTAACTATGGCTACACCTTC,CASSQGFGWANYGYTF
TRBV7-7,TRBD2,-,TRBJ2-1,TGTGCTAGCAGCTTAGTAGCGGGACCGACTAGCGGGGGAGACAATGAGCAGTTCTTC,CASSLVAGPTSGGDNEQFF
TRBV15,-,-,TRBJ1-2,TGTGCCACCAGCAGAGATAGGGGAGGTGGCGGCTACACCTTC,CATSRDRGGGGYTF
TRBV25-1,TRBD2,-,TRBJ2-2,TGTGCCAGCAGGCCCGGGGGGAGGTCCGAGTCCGGGGAGCTGTTTTTT,CASRPGGRSESGELFF
TRBV6-1,-,-,TRBJ1-1,TGTGCCAGCAGTGAAACCGGAGGGGTCACTGAAGCTTTCTTT,CASSETGGVTEAFF
TRBV30,TRBD2,-,TRBJ2-7,TGTGCCTGGAGAATTAGCGGGAGCCCGTCCTACGAGCAGTACTTC,CAWRISGSPSYEQYF
TRBV7-6,-,-,TRBJ2-5,TGTGCCAGCAGCTACTCCCGTGAGACCCAGTACTTC,CASSYSRETQYF
TRBV4-2,-,-,TRBJ2-5,TGTGCCAGCAGCCAAGAGAGAAGCGGCCAAGAGACCCAGTACTTC,CASSQERSGQETQYF
TRBV5-4,TRBD2,-,TRBJ2-3,TGTGCCAGCAGCTTGAGCGGGAGGATTACAGATACGCAGTATTTT,CASSLSGRITDTQYF
TRBV6-5,-,-,TRBJ2-1,TGTGCCAGCAGACAGGGCGTTTTAGTGAGTGAGCAGTTCTTC,CASRQGVLVSEQFF
TRBV27,-,-,TRBJ1-1,TGTGCCAGCAGTCTTGGGGGGACCACTGAAGCTTTCTTT,CASSLGGTTEAFF
TRBV14,TRBD1,-,TRBJ2-7,TGTGCCAGCAGCCCCCGGGACAGGGGGCAATACGAGCAGTACTTC,CASSPRDRGQYEQYF